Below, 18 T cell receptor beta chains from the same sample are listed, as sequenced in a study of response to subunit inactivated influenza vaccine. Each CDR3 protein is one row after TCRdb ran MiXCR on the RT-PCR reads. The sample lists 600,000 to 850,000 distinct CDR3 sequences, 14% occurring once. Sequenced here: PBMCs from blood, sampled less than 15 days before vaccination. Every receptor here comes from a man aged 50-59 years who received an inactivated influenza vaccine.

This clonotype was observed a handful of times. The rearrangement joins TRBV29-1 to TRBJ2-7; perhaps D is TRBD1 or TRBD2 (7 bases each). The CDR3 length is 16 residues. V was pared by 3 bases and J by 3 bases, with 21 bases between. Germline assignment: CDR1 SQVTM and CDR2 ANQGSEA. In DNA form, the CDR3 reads TGCAGCGTTGAGGCGTTTGTGGCAGGGGGGGACTACGAGCAGTACTTC. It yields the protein CSVEAFVAGGDYEQYF.

CDR3: CASSITREKLFF. The DNA of the CDR3 is TGTGCCAGCAGTATAACTAGGGAAAAACTGTTTTTT. The chain joins TRBV6-1 to TRBJ1-4, with D hard to call. Germline-derived CDR1 and CDR2 are MNHNS and SASEGT. V lost 5 bases to trimming and J lost 8 bases, with 9 bases between them. The CDR3 sequence is 12 residues long.

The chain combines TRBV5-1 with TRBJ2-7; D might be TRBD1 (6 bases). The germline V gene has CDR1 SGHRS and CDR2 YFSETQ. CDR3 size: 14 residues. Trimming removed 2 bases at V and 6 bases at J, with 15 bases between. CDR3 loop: CASSFSPGEGEQYF. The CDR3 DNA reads TGCGCCAGCAGCTTCTCCCCAGGGGAAGGCGAGCAGTACTTC.

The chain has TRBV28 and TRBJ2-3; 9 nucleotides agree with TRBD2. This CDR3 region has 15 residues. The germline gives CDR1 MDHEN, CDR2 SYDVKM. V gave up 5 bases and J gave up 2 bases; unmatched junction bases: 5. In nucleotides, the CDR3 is TGTGCCAGCAGTCCCAGCGGGAGGTTCACAGATACGCAGTATTTT. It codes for CASSPSGRFTDTQYF.

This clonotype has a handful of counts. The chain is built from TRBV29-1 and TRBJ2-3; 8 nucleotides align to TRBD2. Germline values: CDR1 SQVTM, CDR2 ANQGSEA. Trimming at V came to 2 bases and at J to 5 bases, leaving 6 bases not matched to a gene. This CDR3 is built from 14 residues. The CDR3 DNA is TGCAGCGTTGAATGGCCGGGGGGGTTAGATACGCAGTATTTT. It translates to CSVEWPGGLDTQYF.

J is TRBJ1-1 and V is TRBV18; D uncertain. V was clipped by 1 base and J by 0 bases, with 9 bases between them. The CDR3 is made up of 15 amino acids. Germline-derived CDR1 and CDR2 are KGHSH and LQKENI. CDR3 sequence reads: CASSPRGKLNTEAFF. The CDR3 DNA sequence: TGTGCCAGCTCACCACGGGGTAAACTGAACACTGAAGCTTTCTTT.

CDR3 in amino acids: CATGWQSGANVLTF. DNA of the CDR3: TGTGCCACAGGATGGCAGTCTGGGGCCAACGTCCTGACTTTC. The chain combines TRBV6-1 with TRBJ2-6; no clear D gene. This CDR3 has 14 amino acids. The germline V gene has CDR1 MNHNS and CDR2 SASEGT. Trimming took 10 bases from V and 1 from J, leaving 11 bases between them.

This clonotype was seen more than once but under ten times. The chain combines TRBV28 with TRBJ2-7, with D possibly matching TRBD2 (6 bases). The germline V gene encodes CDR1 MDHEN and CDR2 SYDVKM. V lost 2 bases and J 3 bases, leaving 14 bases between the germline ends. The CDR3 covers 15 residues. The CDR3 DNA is TGTGCCAGCAGTTTAGGAGGCGGAGGGAACTACGAGCAGTACTTC. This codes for CASSLGGGGNYEQYF.

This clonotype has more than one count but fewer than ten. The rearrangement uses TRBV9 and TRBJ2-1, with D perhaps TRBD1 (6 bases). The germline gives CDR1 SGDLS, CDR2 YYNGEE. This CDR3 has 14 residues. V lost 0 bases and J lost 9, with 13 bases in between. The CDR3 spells CASSVEGGLGEQFF. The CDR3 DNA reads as TGTGCCAGCAGCGTAGAAGGGGGATTGGGTGAGCAGTTCTTC.

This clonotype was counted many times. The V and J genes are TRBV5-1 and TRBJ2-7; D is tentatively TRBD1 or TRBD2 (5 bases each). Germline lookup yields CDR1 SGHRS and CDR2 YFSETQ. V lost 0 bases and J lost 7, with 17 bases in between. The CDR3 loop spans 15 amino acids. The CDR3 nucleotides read TGCGCCAGCAGCTTGGGGGCTTGGGGGTCTGGAGAGCAGTACTTC. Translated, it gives CASSLGAWGSGEQYF. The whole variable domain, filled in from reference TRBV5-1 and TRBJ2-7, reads KAGVTQTPRYLIKTRGQQVTLSCSPISGHRSVSWYQQTPGQGLQFLFEYFSETQRNKGNFPGRFSGRQFSNSRSEMNVSTLELGDSALYLCASSLGAWGSGEQYFGPGTRLTVT.

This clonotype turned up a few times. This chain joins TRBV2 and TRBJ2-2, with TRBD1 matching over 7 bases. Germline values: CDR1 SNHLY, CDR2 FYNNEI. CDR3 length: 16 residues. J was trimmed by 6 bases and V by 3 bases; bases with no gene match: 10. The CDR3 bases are TGTGCCAGCAGTGATAGATCCCCGACAGGGCCCGGGGAGCTGTTTTTT. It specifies CASSDRSPTGPGELFF.

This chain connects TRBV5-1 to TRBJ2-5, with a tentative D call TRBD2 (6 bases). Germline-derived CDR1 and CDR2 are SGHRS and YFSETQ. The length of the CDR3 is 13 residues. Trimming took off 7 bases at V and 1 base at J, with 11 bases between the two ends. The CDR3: CASRGTVQETQYF. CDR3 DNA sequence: TGCGCCAGCCGCGGGACTGTCCAAGAGACCCAGTACTTC.

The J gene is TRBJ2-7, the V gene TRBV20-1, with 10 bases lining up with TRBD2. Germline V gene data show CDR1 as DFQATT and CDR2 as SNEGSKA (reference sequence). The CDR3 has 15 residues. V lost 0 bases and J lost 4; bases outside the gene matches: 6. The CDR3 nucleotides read TGCAGTGCTAGAGATTCCAGCGGGGGGGTATACGAGCAGTACTTC. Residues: CSARDSSGGVYEQYF.

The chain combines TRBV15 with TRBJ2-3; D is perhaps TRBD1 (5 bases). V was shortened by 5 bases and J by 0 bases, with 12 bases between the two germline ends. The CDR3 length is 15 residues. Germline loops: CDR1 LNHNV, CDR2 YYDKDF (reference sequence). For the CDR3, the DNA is TGTGCCACCAGCTTAAACGGACAAAGCACAGATACGCAGTATTTT. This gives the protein CATSLNGQSTDTQYF.

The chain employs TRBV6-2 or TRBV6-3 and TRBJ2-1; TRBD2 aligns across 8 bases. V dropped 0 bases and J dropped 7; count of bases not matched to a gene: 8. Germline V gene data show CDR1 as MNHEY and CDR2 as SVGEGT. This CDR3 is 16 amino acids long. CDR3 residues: CASSYSERGYGNEQFF. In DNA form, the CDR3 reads TGTGCCAGCAGTTACTCAGAGCGGGGGTATGGAAATGAGCAGTTCTTC.

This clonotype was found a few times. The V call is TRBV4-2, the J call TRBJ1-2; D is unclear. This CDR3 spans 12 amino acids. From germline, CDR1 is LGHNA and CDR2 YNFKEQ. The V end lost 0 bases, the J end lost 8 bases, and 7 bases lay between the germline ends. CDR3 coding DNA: TGTGCCAGCAGCCAAGATGTCGGCGGCTACACCTTC. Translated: CASSQDVGGYTF.

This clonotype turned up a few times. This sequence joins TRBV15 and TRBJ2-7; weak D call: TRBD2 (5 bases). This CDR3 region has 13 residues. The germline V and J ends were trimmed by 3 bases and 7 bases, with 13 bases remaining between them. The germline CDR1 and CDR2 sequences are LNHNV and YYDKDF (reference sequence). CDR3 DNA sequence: TGTGCCACCAGCAGGGGAAACCGACTAGAGCAGTACTTC. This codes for CATSRGNRLEQYF.

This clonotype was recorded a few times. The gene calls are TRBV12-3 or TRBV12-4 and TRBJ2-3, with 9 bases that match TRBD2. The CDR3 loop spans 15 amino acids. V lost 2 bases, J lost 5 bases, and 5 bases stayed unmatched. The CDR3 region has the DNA TGTGCCAGCAGTTTATTTGCGGGGGGGGGAGATACGCAGTATTTT. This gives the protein CASSLFAGGGDTQYF.